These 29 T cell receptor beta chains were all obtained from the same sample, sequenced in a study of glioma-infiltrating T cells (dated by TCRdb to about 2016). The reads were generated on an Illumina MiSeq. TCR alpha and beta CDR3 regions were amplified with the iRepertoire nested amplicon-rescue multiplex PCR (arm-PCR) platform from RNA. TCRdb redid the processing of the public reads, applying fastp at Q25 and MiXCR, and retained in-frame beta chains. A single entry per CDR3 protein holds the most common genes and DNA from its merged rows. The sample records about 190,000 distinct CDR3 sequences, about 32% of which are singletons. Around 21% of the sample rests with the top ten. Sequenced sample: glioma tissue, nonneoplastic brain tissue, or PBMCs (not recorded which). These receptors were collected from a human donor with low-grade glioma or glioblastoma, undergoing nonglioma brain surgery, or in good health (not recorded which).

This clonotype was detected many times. This CDR3 reads CASRIWARGDGTDTQYF. CDR3 sequence (DNA): TGTGCCAGCAGAATTTGGGCTCGGGGAGATGGCACAGATACGCAGTATTTT. The chain has TRBV6-2 or TRBV6-3 and TRBJ2-3, with D possibly matching TRBD2 (5 bases). The V end was cut by 6 bases, the J end by 1 base, with 20 bases between. Germline-derived CDR1 and CDR2 are MNHEY and SVGEGT. The CDR3 is 17 amino acids.

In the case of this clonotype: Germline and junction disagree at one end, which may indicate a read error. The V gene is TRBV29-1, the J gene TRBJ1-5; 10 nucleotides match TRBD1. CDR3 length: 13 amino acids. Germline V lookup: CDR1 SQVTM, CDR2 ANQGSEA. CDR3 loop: CSVGDRGNHPQHF. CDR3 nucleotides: TGCAGCGTGGGGGACAGGGGCAATCACCCCCAGCATTTT.

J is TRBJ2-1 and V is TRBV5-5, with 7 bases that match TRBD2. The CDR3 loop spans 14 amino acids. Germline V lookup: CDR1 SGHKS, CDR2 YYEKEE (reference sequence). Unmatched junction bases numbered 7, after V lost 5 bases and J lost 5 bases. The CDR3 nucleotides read TGTGCCAGCAGTCGGACTAGAGGAAACAATGAGCAGTTCTTC. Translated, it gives CASSRTRGNNEQFF.

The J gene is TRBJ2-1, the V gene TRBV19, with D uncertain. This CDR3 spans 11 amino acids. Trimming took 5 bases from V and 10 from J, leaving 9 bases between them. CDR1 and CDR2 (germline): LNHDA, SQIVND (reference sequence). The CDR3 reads CASSGPIEQFF. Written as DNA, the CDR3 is TGTGCCAGTAGTGGCCCTATAGAGCAGTTCTTC.

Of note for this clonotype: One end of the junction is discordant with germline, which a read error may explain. The CDR3 is CAATGRIRGKHEQLF. The CDR3 nucleotides read TGTGCCGCCACGGGGCGGATAAGGGGCAAACATGAGCAGTTATTC. The chain couples TRBV6-2 or TRBV6-3 to TRBJ2-1; D may match TRBD1 or TRBD2 (5 bases each). The CDR3 is 15 residues long. Germline values: CDR1 MNHEY, CDR2 SVGEGT.

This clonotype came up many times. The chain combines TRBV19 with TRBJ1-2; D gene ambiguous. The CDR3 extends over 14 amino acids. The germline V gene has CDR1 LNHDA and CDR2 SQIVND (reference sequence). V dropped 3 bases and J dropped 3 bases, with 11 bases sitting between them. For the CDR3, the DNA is TGTGCCAGTAGTATGTTGCAGGCCTACTATGGCTACACCTTC. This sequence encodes CASSMLQAYYGYTF.

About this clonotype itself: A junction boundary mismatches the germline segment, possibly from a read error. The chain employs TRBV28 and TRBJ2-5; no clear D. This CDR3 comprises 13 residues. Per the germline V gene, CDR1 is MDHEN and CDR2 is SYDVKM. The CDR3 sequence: CASSLHGIENQYF. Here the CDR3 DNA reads TGTGCCAGCAGTCTACATGGGATTGAGAACCAGTACTTC.

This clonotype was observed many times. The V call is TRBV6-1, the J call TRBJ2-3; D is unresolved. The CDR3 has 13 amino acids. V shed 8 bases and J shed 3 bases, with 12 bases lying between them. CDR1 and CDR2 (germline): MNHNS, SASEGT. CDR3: CASGLVGTDTQYF. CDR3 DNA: TGTGCCAGCGGTCTAGTGGGTACAGATACGCAGTATTTT.

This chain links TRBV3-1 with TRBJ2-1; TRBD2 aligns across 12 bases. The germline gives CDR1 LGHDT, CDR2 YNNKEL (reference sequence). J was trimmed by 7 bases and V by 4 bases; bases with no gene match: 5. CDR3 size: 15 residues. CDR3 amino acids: CASSPTSGSANEQFF. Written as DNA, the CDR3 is TGTGCCAGCAGCCCGACTAGCGGGAGTGCGAATGAGCAGTTCTTC.

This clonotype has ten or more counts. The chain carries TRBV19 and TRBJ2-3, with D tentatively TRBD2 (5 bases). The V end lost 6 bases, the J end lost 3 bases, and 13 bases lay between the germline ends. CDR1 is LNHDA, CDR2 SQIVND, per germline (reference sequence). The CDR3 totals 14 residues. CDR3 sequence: CASRFGGGTDTQYF. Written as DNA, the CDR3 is TGTGCCAGTAGATTCGGCGGCGGGACAGATACGCAGTATTTT.

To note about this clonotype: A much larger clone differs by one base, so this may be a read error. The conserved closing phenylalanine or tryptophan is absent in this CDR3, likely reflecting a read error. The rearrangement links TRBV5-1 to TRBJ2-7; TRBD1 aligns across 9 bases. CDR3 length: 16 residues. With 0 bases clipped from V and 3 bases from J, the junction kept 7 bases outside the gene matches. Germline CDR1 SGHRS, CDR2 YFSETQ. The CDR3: CASSLVGTGGFYEQYS. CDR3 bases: TGCGCCAGCAGCTTGGTTGGTACAGGGGGCTTCTACGAGCAGTACTCC.

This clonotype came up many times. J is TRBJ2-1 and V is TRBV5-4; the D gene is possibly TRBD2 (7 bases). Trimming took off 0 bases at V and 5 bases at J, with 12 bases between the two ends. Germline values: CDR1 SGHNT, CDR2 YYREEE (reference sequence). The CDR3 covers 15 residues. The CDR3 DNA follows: TGTGCCAGCAGCTTGGGAACAGGGACTAACAATGAGCAGTTCTTC. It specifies CASSLGTGTNNEQFF.

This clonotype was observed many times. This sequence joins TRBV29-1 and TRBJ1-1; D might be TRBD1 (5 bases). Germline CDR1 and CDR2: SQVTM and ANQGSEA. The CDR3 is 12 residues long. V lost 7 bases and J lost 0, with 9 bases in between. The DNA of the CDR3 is TGCAGCGGGGACGGCATGAACACTGAAGCTTTCTTT. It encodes CSGDGMNTEAFF.

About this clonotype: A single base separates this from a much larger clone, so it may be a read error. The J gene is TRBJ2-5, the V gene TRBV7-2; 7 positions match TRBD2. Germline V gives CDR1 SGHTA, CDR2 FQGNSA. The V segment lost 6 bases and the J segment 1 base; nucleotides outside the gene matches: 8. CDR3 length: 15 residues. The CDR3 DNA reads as TGTGCCAGCAGATCCCTGGCGGGAGCCCAAGAGACCCAGTACTTC. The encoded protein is CASRSLAGAQETQYF.

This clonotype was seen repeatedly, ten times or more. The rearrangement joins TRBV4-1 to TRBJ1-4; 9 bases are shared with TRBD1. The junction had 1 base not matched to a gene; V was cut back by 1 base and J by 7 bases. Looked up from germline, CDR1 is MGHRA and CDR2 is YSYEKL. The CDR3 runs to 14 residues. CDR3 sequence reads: CASSQGTGAEKLFF. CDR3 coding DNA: TGCGCCAGCAGCCAAGGGACAGGGGCTGAAAAACTGTTTTTT.

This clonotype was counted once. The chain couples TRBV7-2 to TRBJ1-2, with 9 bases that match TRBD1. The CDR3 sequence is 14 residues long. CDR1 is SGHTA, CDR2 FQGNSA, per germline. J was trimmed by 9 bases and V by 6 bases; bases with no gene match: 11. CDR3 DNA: TGTGCCAGCAGATCTACCCCGGGACAGGGCCGCTACACCTTC. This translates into CASRSTPGQGRYTF.

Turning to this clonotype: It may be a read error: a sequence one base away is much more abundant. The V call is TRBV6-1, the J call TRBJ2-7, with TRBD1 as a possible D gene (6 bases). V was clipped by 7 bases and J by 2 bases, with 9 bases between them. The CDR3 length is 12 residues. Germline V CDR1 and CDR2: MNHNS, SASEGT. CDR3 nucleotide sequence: TGTGCCAGCATAAGGGACACCTACGAGCAGTACTTC. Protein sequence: CASIRDTYEQYF.

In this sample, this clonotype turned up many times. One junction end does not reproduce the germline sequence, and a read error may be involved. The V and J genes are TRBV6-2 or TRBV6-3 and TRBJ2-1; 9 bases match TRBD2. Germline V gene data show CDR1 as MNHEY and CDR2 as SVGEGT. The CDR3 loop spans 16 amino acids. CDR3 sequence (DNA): TGTGCCAGCCGGACGGCGGGAGGGCCTTCCTCCAATGAGCAGTTCTTC. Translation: CASRTAGGPSSNEQFF.

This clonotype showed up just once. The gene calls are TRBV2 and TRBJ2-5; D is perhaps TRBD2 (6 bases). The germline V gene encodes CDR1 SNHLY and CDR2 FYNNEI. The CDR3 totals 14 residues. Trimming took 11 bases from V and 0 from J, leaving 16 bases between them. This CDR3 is CAGSWRVYQETQYF. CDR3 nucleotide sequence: TGTGCCGGGAGCTGGAGGGTGTACCAAGAGACCCAGTACTTC. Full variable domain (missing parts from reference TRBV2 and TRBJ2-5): EPEVTQTPSHQVTQMGQEVILRCVPISNHLYFYWYRQILGQKVEFLVSFYNNEISEKSEIFDDQFSVERPDGSNFTLKIRSTKLEDSAMYFCAGSWRVYQETQYFGPGTRLLVL.

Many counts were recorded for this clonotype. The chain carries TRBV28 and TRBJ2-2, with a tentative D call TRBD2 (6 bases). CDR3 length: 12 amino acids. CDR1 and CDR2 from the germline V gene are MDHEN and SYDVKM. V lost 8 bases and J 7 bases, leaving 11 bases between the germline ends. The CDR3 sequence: CASGGENGELFF. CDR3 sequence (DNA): TGTGCCAGCGGAGGGGAAAACGGGGAGCTGTTTTTT.

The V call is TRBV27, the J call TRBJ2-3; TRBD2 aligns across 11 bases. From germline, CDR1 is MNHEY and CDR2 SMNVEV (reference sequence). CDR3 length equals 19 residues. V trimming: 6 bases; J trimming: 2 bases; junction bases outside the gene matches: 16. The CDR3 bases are TGTGCCAGCAGCCCTACCGGGACTAGCGGCCTACCGACCACAGATACGCAGTATTTT. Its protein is CASSPTGTSGLPTTDTQYF.

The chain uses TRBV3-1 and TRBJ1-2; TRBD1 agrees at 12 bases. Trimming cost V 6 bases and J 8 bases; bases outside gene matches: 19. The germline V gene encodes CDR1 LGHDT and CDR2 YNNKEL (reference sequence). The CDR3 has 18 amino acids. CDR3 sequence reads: CASSLNPGTGGPLLGYTF. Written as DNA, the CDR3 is TGTGCCAGCAGTTTGAATCCTGGGACAGGGGGCCCTCTGTTAGGCTACACCTTC. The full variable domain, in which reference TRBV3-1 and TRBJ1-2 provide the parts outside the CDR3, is DTAVSQTPKYLVTQMGNDKSIKCEQNLGHDTMYWYKQDSKKFLKIMFSYNNKELIINETVPNRFSPKSPDKAHLNLHINSLELGDSAVYFCASSLNPGTGGPLLGYTFGSGTRLTVV.

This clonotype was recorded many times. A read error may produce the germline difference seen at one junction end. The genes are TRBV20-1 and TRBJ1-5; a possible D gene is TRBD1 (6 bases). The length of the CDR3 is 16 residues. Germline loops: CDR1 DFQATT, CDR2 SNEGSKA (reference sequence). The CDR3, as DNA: TGCAGTACTAGGGGCGGGGGGCTCGTAAGCAATCAGCCCCAGCATTTT. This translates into CSTRGGGLVSNQPQHF.

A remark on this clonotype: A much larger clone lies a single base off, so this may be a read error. CDR3 sequence reads: CASSMGLEGHTQYF. CDR3 nucleotides: TGTGCCAGTAGTATGGGACTAGAGGGCCATACGCAGTATTTT. The chain employs TRBV19 and TRBJ2-3, with 8 bases matching TRBD2. CDR3 length equals 14 residues. CDR1 is LNHDA and CDR2 is SQIVND in the germline V gene (reference sequence). The trim removed 3 bases at V and 7 bases at J, leaving 6 bases unmatched.

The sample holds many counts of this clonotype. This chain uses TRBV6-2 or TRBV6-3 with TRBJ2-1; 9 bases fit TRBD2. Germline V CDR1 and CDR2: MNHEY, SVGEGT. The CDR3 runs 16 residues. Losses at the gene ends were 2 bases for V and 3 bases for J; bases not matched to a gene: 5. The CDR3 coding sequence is TGTGCCAGCAGTTACGCAGCGGGAGGAGGCTACAATGAGCAGTTCTTC. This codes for CASSYAAGGGYNEQFF.

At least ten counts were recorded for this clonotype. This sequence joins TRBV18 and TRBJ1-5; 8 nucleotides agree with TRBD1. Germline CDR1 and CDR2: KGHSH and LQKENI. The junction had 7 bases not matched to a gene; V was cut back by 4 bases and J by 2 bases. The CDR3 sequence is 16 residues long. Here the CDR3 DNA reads TGTGCCAGCTCACTTAATACAGGGGGTGGCAATCAGCCCCAGCATTTT. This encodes CASSLNTGGGNQPQHF.

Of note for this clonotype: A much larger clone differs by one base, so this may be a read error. CDR3 nucleotide sequence: TGTGCCAGCAGTCAAGTAGCGGAAGGGAAAGAGACCCAGTACTTC. Its protein product is CASSQVAEGKETQYF. The chain couples TRBV28 to TRBJ2-5; tentatively, D is TRBD2 (6 bases). This CDR3 spans 15 amino acids. Germline V gene sequence: CDR1 MDHEN, CDR2 SYDVKM. Trimming shortened V by 5 bases and J by 3 bases, and 16 bases separated the two germline ends. The full variable domain, in which reference TRBV28 and TRBJ2-5 provide the parts outside the CDR3, is DVKVTQSSRYLVKRTGEKVFLECVQDMDHENMFWYRQDPGLGLRLIYFSYDVKMKEKGDIPEGYSVSREKKERFSLILESASTNQTSMYLCASSQVAEGKETQYFGPGTRLLVL.

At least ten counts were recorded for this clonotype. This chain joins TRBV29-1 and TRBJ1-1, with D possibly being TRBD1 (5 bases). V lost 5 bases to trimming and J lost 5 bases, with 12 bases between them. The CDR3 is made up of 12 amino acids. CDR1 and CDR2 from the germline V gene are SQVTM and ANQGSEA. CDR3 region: CSVQRDFTEAFF. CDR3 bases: TGCAGCGTTCAAAGGGACTTTACTGAAGCTTTCTTT.

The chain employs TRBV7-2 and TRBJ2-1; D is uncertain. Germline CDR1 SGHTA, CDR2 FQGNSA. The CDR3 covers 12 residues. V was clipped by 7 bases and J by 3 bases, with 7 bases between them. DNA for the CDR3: TGTGCCAGCAACAATAACTACAATGAGCAGTTCTTC. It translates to CASNNNYNEQFF.